The 21 T cell receptor beta chains presented below share a single source sample, sequenced in a study of T-cell reconstitution after alpha-beta-depleted transplantation in children. Unique molecular identifiers were used in preparing the TCRbeta library. TCRdb re-analysed the PCR reads in MiXCR, keeping a single row per CDR3 protein. The table has 300,000 to 350,000 distinct CDR3 sequences, around 16% seen once; the top ten hold just over 40%. Sample: PBMCs, mostly from graft donor cells, taken 360 days after TCRalphabeta/CD19-depleted stem cell transplant. These receptors were collected from a male patient aged 2 to 9 who had a stem cell transplant for acute lymphoblastic leukemia, so the T cells may come from the graft donor.

The rearrangement uses TRBV20-1 and TRBJ2-7, with unresolved D. The CDR3 is made up of 11 amino acids. V was cut by 4 bases and J by 1 base, with 5 bases left in between. Germline CDR1 is DFQATT and CDR2 is SNEGSKA (reference sequence). The CDR3 region is CSATESYEQYF. CDR3 nucleotides: TGCAGTGCTACAGAGTCCTACGAGCAGTACTTC.

The chain carries TRBV12-3 or TRBV12-4 and TRBJ2-2, with TRBD2 matching over 9 bases. There are 15 residues in the CDR3. The V gene end was trimmed by 6 bases and the J gene end by 6 bases; junction bases not matched to a gene: 8. DNA for the CDR3: TGTGCCAGCAGACCCGGGACTAGCCCTGCCGGGGAGCTGTTTTTT. It yields the protein CASRPGTSPAGELFF.

In this sample, this clonotype turned up a few times. Written as DNA, the CDR3 is TGCGCCAGCAGCTCGGGACAGGGGGTGAGGGACATTCAGTACTTC. Encoded protein: CASSSGQGVRDIQYF. J is TRBJ2-4 and V is TRBV5-1, with TRBD1 matching over 11 bases. This CDR3 has 15 residues. The junction had 7 bases not matched to a gene; V was cut back by 3 bases and J by 8 bases. The germline V gene encodes CDR1 SGHRS and CDR2 YFSETQ. The full variable domain, its missing parts supplied by reference TRBV5-1 and TRBJ2-4, is KAGVTQTPRYLIKTRGQQVTLSCSPISGHRSVSWYQQTPGQGLQFLFEYFSETQRNKGNFPGRFSGRQFSNSRSEMNVSTLELGDSALYLCASSSGQGVRDIQYFGAGTRLSVL.

The chain combines TRBV5-1 with TRBJ2-7; the D gene could be TRBD1 or TRBD2 (5 bases each). The germline gives CDR1 SGHRS, CDR2 YFSETQ. V was clipped by 4 bases and J by 1 base, with 12 bases between them. CDR3 length equals 14 residues. The CDR3 loop is CASSRTGGSYEQYF. CDR3 sequence (DNA): TGCGCCAGCAGCCGAACAGGAGGATCCTACGAGCAGTACTTC.

This clonotype was observed a handful of times. The chain recombines TRBV28 with TRBJ2-2; D may be TRBD1 (5 bases). The CDR3 length is 14 residues. The V gene lost 8 bases and the J gene lost 1 base, with 11 bases spanning the gap. Looked up from germline, CDR1 is MDHEN and CDR2 is SYDVKM. This CDR3 is CASRDQGNTGELFF. Here the CDR3 DNA reads TGTGCCAGCCGAGACCAGGGGAACACCGGGGAGCTGTTTTTT.

V and J are TRBV7-9 and TRBJ2-1; a possible D gene is TRBD1 (6 bases). From germline, CDR1 is SEHNR and CDR2 FQNEAQ (reference sequence). The CDR3 extends over 12 amino acids. Trimming cost V 5 bases and J 13 bases, with 15 bases left between them. The DNA of the CDR3 is TGTGCCAGCAGCCCCGCCGGGACAAAACAGTTCTTC. Residues: CASSPAGTKQFF.

The chain employs TRBV6-1 and TRBJ2-1; D is undetermined. The CDR3 runs 13 residues. Germline V gives CDR1 MNHNS, CDR2 SASEGT. V was pared by 10 bases and J by 3 bases, with 13 bases between. In DNA form, the CDR3 reads TGTGCCACCCGGGTTAGGCGCTACAATGAGCAGTTCTTC. Translating gives CATRVRRYNEQFF.

This clonotype was seen only once. One base away lies a much larger clone, so this may be a sequencing read error. This chain joins TRBV2 and TRBJ2-3, with 11 bases identical to TRBD2. Germline assignment: CDR1 SNHLY and CDR2 FYNNEI. The CDR3 runs to 14 residues. CDR3 DNA sequence: TGTGTCAGCAGGTCAGGGACTAGCGGATCCCTGCAGTATTTT. Translation gives CVSRSGTSGSLQYF.

This clonotype was seen more than once but under ten times. The V and J genes are TRBV6-5 and TRBJ2-1; D uncertain. This CDR3 contains 15 residues. Trimming removed 0 bases from V and 7 bases from J, with 13 bases in between. Germline CDR1 MNHEY, CDR2 SVGAGI. In DNA form, the CDR3 reads TGTGCCAGCAGTTACTCGCCAGAAGTAGTGAATGAGCAGTTCTTC. It yields the protein CASSYSPEVVNEQFF.

This clonotype was counted only a few times. This sequence joins TRBV20-1 and TRBJ2-2; 7 bases are shared with TRBD2. CDR1 is DFQATT, CDR2 SNEGSKA, per germline (reference sequence). The CDR3 sequence is 16 residues long. Trimming removed 0 bases from V and 1 base from J; junction bases left unmatched: 5. CDR3 protein: CSARDQTSRNTGELFF. The DNA of the CDR3 is TGCAGTGCTAGAGACCAGACTAGCAGGAACACCGGGGAGCTGTTTTTT.

The V gene is TRBV18, the J gene TRBJ2-3; 7 bases align to TRBD1. The CDR3 consists of 17 residues. CDR1 is KGHSH and CDR2 is LQKENI in the germline V gene. Trimming took 3 bases from V and 2 from J; bases not matched to a gene: 11. The CDR3 here is CASSPFRQGRVTDTQYF. Written as DNA, the CDR3 is TGTGCCAGCTCACCCTTCCGACAGGGAAGGGTCACAGATACGCAGTATTTT.

Only a few counts were recorded for this clonotype. The chain employs TRBV20-1 and TRBJ2-3; 7 bases are a match to TRBD1. CDR3 size: 14 residues. The V gene end was trimmed by 5 bases and the J gene end by 0 bases; junction bases not matched to a gene: 5. Germline CDR1 DFQATT, CDR2 SNEGSKA (reference sequence). CDR3 residues: CSADRDSSTDTQYF. The CDR3 nucleotides are TGCAGTGCTGACCGGGACAGTAGCACAGATACGCAGTATTTT.

In this sample, this clonotype turned up a few times. V gene TRBV11-2 combines with J gene TRBJ2-3, with TRBD2 matching 14 bases. The CDR3 covers 16 residues. Germline V gene data show CDR1 as SGHAT and CDR2 as FQNNGV. After removal of 5 bases from V and 6 bases from J, the junction contained 7 bases not matched to a gene. This chain's CDR3 is CASSPRTSGRSDTQYF. The CDR3 DNA reads as TGTGCCAGCAGCCCGAGGACTAGCGGGAGGTCGGATACGCAGTATTTT. Together with reference TRBV11-2 and TRBJ2-3, the CDR3 gives the full variable domain: EAGVAQSPRYKIIEKRQSVAFWCNPISGHATLYWYQQILGQGPKLLIQFQNNGVVDDSQLPKDRFSAERLKGVDSTLKIQPAKLEDSAVYLCASSPRTSGRSDTQYFGPGTRLTVL.

The chain uses TRBV7-9 and TRBJ1-4, with D uncertain. Germline assignment: CDR1 SEHNR and CDR2 FQNEAQ (reference sequence). V shed 5 bases and J shed 8 bases, with 18 bases lying between them. The CDR3 spans 15 residues. Here the CDR3 DNA reads TGTGCCAGCAGCCCAGATGCCGTTCTGAGGGAAAAACTGTTTTTT. This encodes CASSPDAVLREKLFF. The full variable domain, completed using reference TRBV7-9 and TRBJ1-4, is DTGVSQNPRHKITKRGQNVTFRCDPISEHNRLYWYRQTLGQGPEFLTYFQNEAQLEKSRLLSDRFSAERPKGSFSTLEIQRTEQGDSAMYLCASSPDAVLREKLFFGSGTQLSVL.

The chain links TRBV6-2 or TRBV6-3 to TRBJ2-1; D is undetermined. CDR1 is MNHEY, CDR2 SVGEGT, per germline. Deletions cut 2 bases from V and 8 bases from J, with 10 bases between. This CDR3 contains 13 residues. This CDR3 is CASSYGVGYEQFF. The DNA for the CDR3 is TGTGCCAGCAGTTACGGGGTGGGCTATGAGCAGTTCTTC.

The V and J genes are TRBV21-1 and TRBJ2-3; TRBD2 reflects the table's D call only, with no check against the DNA. TRBV21-1 is an annotated pseudogene. The CDR3 runs 17 residues. CDR3 residues: CASSKSGLAGSTDTQYF. The CDR3 nucleotides are TGTGCCAGCAGCAAATCCGGACTAGCGGGTAGCACAGATACGCAGTATTTT.

This clonotype occurred a few times. The chain is built from TRBV24-1 and TRBJ2-5; a weak D match, TRBD1 (5 bases). This CDR3 spans 15 amino acids. CDR1 is KGHDR and CDR2 is SFDVKD in the germline V gene. The V and J ends lost 6 bases and 4 bases respectively, with 17 bases between them. Here the CDR3 reads CATSQGASLRETQYF. In DNA form, the CDR3 reads TGTGCCACCAGTCAGGGTGCGTCCCTGAGAGAGACCCAGTACTTC.

There are many counts of this clonotype. The rearrangement uses TRBV20-1 and TRBJ2-5, with 8 bases aligning to TRBD1. CDR1 is DFQATT, CDR2 SNEGSKA, per germline (reference sequence). Trimming took 3 bases from V and 9 from J; bases not matched to a gene: 12. This CDR3 region has 14 residues. The CDR3 nucleotides read TGCAGTGCTAGCTTCCCGGGACTGGGACAGGCCCAGTACTTC. Protein: CSASFPGLGQAQYF.

The V gene is TRBV5-6, the J gene TRBJ2-3; no definite D call. CDR1 SGHDT and CDR2 YYEEEE come from the germline V gene. Trimming cost V 4 bases and J 10 bases, with 10 bases left between them. The CDR3 contains 11 residues. CDR3 loop: CASSQNGAQYF. CDR3 coding DNA: TGTGCCAGCAGCCAGAATGGCGCGCAGTATTTT.

Many counts were recorded for this clonotype. The chain couples TRBV28 to TRBJ2-7; TRBD2 aligns across 9 bases. This CDR3 is 18 amino acids long. In germline, CDR1 is MDHEN, CDR2 SYDVKM. The J segment lost 4 bases and the V segment lost 6 bases, leaving 19 bases of the junction unmatched. In DNA, the CDR3 is TGTGCCAGCAGCTCGGTGCTCGGTGCGGGAGGGCTGGTTTACGAGCAGTACTTC. It yields the protein CASSSVLGAGGLVYEQYF.

This clonotype was counted between two and nine times. The V gene is TRBV7-2, the J gene TRBJ2-1; 9 bases align to TRBD2. After removal of 2 bases from V and 6 bases from J, the junction contained 8 bases not matched to a gene. The germline gives CDR1 SGHTA, CDR2 FQGNSA. This CDR3 has 16 residues. The CDR3 reads CASSLWMAGGVNEQFF. The DNA for the CDR3 is TGTGCCAGCAGCTTATGGATGGCGGGAGGGGTCAATGAGCAGTTCTTC. The whole variable domain, filled in from reference TRBV7-2 and TRBJ2-1, reads GAGVSQSPSNKVTEKGKDVELRCDPISGHTALYWYRQSLGQGLEFLIYFQGNSAPDKSGLPSDRFSAERTGGSVSTLTIQRTQQEDSAVYLCASSLWMAGGVNEQFFGPGTRLTVL.